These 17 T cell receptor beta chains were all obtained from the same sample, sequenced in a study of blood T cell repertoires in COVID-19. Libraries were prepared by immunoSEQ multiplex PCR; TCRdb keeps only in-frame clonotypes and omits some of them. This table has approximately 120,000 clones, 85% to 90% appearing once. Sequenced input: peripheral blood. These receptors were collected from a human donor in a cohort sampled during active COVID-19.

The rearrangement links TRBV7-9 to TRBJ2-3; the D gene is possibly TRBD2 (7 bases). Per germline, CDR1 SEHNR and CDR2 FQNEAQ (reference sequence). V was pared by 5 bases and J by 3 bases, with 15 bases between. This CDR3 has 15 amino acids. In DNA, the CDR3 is TGTGCCAGCAGCCATAGGGGGGGCACGACAGATACGCAGTATTTT. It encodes CASSHRGGTTDTQYF.

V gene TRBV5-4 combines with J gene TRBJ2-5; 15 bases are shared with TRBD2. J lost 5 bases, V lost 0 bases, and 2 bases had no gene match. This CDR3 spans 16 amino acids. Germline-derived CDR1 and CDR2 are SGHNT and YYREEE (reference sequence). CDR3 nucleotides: TGTGCCAGCAGCTTGGTCGGGACTAGCGGGAGGGAGACCCAGTACTTC. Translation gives CASSLVGTSGRETQYF.

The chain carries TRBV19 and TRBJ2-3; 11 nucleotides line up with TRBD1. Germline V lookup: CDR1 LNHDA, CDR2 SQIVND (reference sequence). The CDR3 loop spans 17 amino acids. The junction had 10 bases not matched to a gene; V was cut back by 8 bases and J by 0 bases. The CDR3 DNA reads TGTGCCAGTGCGGACAGGGGGCTTGCGTTCAGCACAGATACGCAGTATTTT. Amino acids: CASADRGLAFSTDTQYF.

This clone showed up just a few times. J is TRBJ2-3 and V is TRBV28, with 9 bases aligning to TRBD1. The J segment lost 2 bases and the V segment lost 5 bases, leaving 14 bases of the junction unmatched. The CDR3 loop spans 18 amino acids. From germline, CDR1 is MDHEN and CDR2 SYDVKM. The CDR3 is CASSPPFYRGPNTDTQYF. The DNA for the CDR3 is TGTGCCAGCAGTCCGCCATTCTACAGGGGGCCTAACACAGATACGCAGTATTTT.

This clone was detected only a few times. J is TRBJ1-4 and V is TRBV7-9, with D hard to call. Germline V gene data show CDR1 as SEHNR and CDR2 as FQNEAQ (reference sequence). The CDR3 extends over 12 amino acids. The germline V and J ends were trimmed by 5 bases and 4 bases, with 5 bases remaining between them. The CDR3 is CASSERNEKLFF. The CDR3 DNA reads TGTGCCAGCAGCGAGCGTAATGAAAAACTGTTTTTT. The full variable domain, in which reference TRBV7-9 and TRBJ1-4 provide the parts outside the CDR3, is DTGVSQNPRHKITKRGQNVTFRCDPISEHNRLYWYRQTLGQGPEFLTYFQNEAQLEKSRLLSDRFSAERPKGSFSTLEIQRTEQGDSAMYLCASSERNEKLFFGSGTQLSVL.

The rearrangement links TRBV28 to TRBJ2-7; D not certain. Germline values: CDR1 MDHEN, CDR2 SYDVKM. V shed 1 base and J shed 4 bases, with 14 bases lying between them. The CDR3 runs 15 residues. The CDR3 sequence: CASSLSSGRLYEQYF. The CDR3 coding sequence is TGTGCCAGCAGTTTATCCTCAGGTAGATTATACGAGCAGTACTTC.

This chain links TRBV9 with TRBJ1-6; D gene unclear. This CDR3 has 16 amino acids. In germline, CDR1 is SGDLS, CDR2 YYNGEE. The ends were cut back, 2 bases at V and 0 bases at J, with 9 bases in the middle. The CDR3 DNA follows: TGTGCCAGCAGCGTGGGCCGTGACTCCTATAATTCACCCCTCCACTTT. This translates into CASSVGRDSYNSPLHF.

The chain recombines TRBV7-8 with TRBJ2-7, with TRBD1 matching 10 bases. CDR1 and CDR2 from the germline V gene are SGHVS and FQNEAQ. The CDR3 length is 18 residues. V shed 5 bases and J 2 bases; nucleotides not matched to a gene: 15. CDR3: CASSRSITGTGVPYEQYF. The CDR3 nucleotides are TGTGCCAGCAGCCGATCGATTACCGGGACAGGGGTCCCCTACGAGCAGTACTTC.

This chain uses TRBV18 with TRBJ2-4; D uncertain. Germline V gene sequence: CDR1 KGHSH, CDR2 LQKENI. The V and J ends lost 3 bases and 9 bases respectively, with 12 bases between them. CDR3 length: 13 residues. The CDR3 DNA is TGTGCCAGCTCACCCACCGACTCTTCCATTCAGTACTTC. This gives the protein CASSPTDSSIQYF. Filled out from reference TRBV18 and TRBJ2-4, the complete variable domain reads NAGVMQNPRHLVRRRGQEARLRCSPMKGHSHVYWYRQLPEEGLKFMVYLQKENIIDESGMPKERFSAEFPKEGPSILRIQQVVRGDSAAYFCASSPTDSSIQYFGAGTRLSVL.

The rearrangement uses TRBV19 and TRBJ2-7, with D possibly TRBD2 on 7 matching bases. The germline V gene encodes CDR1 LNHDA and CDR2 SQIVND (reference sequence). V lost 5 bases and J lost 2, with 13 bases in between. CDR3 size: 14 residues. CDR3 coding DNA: TGTGCCAGTAGTGGGGGGGACAAAGCCTACGAGCAGTACTTC. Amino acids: CASSGGDKAYEQYF.

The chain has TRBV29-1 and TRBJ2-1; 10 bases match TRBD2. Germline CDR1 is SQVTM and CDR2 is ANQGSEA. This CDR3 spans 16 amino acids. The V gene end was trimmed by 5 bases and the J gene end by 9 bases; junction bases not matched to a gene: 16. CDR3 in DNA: TGCAGCGTTTCCCTGGGCGTTAGCGGGGGGTTAAGTGAGCAGTTCTTC. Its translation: CSVSLGVSGGLSEQFF.

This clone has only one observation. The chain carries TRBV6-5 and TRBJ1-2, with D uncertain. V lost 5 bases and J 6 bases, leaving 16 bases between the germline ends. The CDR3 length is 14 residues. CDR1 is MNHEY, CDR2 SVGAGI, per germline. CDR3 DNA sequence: TGTGCCAGCAGTCCGCCCGGAGGCTTCGATGGCTACACCTTC. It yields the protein CASSPPGGFDGYTF.

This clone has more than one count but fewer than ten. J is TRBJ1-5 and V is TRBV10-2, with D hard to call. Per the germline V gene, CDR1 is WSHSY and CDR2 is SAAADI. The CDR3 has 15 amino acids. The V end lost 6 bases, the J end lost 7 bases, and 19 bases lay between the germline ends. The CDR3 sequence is CASRLNNEAGQPQHF. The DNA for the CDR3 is TGCGCCAGCAGACTCAATAATGAGGCTGGGCAGCCCCAGCATTTT.

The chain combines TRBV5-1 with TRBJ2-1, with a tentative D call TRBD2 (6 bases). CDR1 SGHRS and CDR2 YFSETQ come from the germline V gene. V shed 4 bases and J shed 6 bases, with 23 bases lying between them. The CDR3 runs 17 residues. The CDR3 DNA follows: TGCGCCAGCAGCCCCCTCGGTTCGGCTAGCGTCTCCAATGAGCAGTTCTTC. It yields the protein CASSPLGSASVSNEQFF. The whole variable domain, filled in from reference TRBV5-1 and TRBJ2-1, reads KAGVTQTPRYLIKTRGQQVTLSCSPISGHRSVSWYQQTPGQGLQFLFEYFSETQRNKGNFPGRFSGRQFSNSRSEMNVSTLELGDSALYLCASSPLGSASVSNEQFFGPGTRLTVL.

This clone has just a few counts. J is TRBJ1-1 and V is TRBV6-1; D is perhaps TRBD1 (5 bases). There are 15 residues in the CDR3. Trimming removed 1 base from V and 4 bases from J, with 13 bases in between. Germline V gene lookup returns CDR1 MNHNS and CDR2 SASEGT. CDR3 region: CASSEVGAWITEAFF. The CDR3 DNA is TGTGCCAGCAGTGAAGTTGGGGCCTGGATCACTGAAGCTTTCTTT.

DNA for the CDR3: TGTGCCAGCAGCTTAGGGTTCAGGATTAGCTCTGGGGCCAACGTCCTGACTTTC. This encodes CASSLGFRISSGANVLTF. The chain employs TRBV13 and TRBJ2-6; no definite D call. The CDR3 length is 18 residues. V shed 0 bases and J shed 0 bases, with 12 bases lying between them. Germline V CDR1 and CDR2: PRHDT, FYEKMQ (reference sequence).

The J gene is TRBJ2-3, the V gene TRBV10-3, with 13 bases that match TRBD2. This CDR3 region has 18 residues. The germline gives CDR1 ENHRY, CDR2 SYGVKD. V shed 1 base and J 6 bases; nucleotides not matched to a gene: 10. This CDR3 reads CAISEWGGLAGAPDTQYF. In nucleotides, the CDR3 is TGTGCCATCAGTGAGTGGGGAGGACTAGCGGGAGCACCCGATACGCAGTATTTT.